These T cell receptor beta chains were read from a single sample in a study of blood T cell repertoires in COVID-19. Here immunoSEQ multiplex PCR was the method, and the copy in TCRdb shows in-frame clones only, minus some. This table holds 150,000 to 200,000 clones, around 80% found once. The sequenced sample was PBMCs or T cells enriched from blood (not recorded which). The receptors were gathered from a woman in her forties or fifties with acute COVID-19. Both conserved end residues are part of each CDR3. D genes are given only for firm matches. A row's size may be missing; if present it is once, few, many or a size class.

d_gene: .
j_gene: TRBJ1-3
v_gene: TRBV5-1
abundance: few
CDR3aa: CASSLDSAASGNTIYF
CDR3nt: TGCGCCAGCAGCTTGGACAGTGCAGCCTCTGGAAACACCATATATTTT

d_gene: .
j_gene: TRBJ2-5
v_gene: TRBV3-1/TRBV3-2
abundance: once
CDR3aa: CASSELLETQYF
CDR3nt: TGTGCCAGCAGCGAACTACTAGAGACCCAGTACTTC

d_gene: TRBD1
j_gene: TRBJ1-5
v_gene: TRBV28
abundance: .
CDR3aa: CASSLGTGRRHF
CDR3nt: TGTGCCAGCAGTCTGGGGACAGGGCGTCGGCATTTT

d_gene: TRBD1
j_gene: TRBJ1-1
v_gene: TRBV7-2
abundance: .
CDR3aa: CASSTGTGGFLEAFF
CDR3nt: TGTGCCAGCAGCACCGGGACAGGGGGCTTTCTTGAAGCTTTCTTT

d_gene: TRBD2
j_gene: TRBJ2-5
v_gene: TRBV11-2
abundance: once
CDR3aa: CAIGGGETQYF
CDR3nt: TGTGCCATAGGCGGGGGGGAGACCCAGTACTTC

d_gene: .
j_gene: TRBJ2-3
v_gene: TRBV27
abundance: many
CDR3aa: CASRSRGSFDTQYF
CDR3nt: TGTGCCAGCAGATCAAGGGGTAGCTTCGATACGCAGTATTTT

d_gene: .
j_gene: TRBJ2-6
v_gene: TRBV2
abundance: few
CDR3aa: CASSEDSQAGANVLTF
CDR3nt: TGTGCCAGCAGTGAAGATTCACAGGCTGGGGCCAACGTCCTGACTTTC

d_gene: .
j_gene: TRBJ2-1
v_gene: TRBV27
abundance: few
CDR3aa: CASSFRGGAYNEQFF
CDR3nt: TGTGCCAGCAGTTTCAGGGGAGGGGCATACAATGAGCAGTTCTTC

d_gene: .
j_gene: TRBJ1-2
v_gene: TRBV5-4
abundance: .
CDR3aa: CASSLWQGQYYGYTF
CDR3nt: TGTGCCAGCAGCTTGTGGCAGGGCCAATACTATGGCTACACCTTC

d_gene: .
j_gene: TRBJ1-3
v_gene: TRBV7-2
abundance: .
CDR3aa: CASSPSGGSENTIYF
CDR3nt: TGTGCCAGCAGCCCCTCGGGCGGTAGCGAAAACACCATATATTTT

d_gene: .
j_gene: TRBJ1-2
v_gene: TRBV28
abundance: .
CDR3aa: CASSLDRVGYTF
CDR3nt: TGTGCCAGCAGTTTAGACAGAGTTGGCTACACCTTC

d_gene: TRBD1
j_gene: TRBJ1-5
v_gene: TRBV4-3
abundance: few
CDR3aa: CASSQGQGAYQPQHF
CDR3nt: TGCGCCAGCAGCCAAGGGCAGGGGGCTTACCAGCCCCAGCATTTT

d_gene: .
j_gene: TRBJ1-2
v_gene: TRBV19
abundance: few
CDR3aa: CASIWETLYGYTF
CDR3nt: TGTGCCAGCATATGGGAGACTCTCTATGGCTACACCTTC

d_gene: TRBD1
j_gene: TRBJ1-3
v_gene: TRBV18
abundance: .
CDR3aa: CASSPQDRVSGNTIYF
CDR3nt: TGTGCCAGCTCACCACAGGACAGGGTCTCTGGAAACACCATATATTTT

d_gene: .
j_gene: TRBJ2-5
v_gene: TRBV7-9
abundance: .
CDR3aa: CASSPGHQQETQYF
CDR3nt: TGTGCCAGCAGCCCGGGACACCAACAAGAGACCCAGTACTTC

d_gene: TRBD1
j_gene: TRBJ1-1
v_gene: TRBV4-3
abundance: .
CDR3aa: CASSQVGTGVVNTEAFF
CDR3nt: TGCGCCAGCAGCCAAGTCGGGACAGGGGTGGTCAACACTGAAGCTTTCTTT

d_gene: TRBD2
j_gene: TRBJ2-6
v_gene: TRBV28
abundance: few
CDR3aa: CASSQLWAGGGANVLTF
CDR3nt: TGTGCCAGCAGCCAATTATGGGCGGGAGGTGGGGCCAACGTCCTGACTTTC

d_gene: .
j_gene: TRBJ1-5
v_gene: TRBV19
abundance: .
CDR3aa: CASTDPQGGSNQPQHF
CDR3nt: TGTGCCAGTACGGACCCACAGGGTGGGAGCAATCAGCCCCAGCATTTT

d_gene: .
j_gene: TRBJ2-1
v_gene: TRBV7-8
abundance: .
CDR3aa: CASSVVLNNEQFF
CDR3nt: TGTGCCAGCAGCGTAGTATTAAACAATGAGCAGTTCTTC

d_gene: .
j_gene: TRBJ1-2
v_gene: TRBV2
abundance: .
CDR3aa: CASSEQGSTYGYTF
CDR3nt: TGTGCCAGCAGTGAGCAGGGATCTACCTATGGCTACACCTTC

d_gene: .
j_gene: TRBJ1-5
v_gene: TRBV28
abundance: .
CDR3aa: CASNTGRGINQPQHF
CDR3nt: TGTGCCAGCAACACAGGGAGAGGGATCAATCAGCCCCAGCATTTT

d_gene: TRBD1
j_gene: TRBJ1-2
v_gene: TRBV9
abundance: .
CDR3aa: CASSPIPQGAAYGYTF
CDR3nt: TGTGCCAGCAGCCCAATCCCGCAGGGGGCCGCGTATGGCTACACCTTC

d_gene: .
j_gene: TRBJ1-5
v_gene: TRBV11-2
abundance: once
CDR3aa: CASSLVANPNQPQHF
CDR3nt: TGTGCCAGCAGCTTAGTGGCAAACCCCAATCAGCCCCAGCATTTT

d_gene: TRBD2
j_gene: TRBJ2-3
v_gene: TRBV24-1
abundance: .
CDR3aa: CATSVSGTSGNRQYF
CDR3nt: TGTGCCACCAGTGTCTCCGGGACTAGCGGTAATCGGCAGTATTTT

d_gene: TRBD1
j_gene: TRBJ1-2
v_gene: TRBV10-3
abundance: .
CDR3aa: CAIRGQGDANYGYTF
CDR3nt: TGTGCCATCAGAGGACAGGGGGATGCTAACTATGGCTACACCTTC

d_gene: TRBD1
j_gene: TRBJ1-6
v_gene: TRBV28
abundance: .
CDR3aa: CASSLGTGPPLHF
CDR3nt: TGTGCCAGCAGTTTAGGGACAGGTCCCCCCCTCCACTTT

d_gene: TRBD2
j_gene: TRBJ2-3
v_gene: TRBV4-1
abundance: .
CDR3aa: CASSQVPWSSGGTDTQYF
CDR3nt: TGCGCCAGCAGCCAAGTACCTTGGTCTAGCGGGGGCACAGATACGCAGTATTTT

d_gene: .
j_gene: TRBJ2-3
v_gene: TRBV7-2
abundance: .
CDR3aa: CASSSTGNTQYF
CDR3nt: TGTGCCAGCAGCTCCACAGGGAATACGCAGTATTTT

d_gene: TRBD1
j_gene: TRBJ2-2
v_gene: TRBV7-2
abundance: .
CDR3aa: CASTPGGHRTGELFF
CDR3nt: TGTGCCAGCACCCCAGGGGGACACAGAACCGGGGAGCTGTTTTTT

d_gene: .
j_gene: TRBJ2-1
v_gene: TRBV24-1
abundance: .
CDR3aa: CATSDLGATMDEQFF
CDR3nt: TGTGCCACCAGTGATTTGGGGGCAACAATGGATGAGCAGTTCTTC

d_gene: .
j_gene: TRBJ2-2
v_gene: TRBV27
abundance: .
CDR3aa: CASSAGLNTGELFF
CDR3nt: TGTGCCAGCAGCGCAGGCCTGAACACCGGGGAGCTGTTTTTT

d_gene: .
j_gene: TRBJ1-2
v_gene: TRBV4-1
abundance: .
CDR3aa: CASSQSPPGVGNYGYTF
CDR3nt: TGCGCCAGCAGCCAAAGCCCCCCCGGAGTCGGAAACTATGGCTACACCTTC

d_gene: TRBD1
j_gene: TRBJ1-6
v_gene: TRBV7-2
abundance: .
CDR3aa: CASTSGQNNSPLHF
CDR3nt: TGTGCCAGCACCTCGGGACAGAATAATTCACCCCTCCACTTT

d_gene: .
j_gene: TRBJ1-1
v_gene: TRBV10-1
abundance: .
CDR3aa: CASRARENTEAFF
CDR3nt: TGCGCCAGCAGGGCCAGGGAAAACACTGAAGCTTTCTTT

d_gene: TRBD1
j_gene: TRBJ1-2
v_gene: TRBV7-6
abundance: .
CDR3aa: CASSPRQGAGAGYTF
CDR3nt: TGTGCCAGCAGCCCCCGACAGGGGGCGGGCGCTGGCTACACCTTC